This T cell receptor (beta chain) was documented in a study of healthy donors' naive CD4 and CD8 T cells. This CDR3 is 12 amino acids long. The V segment lost 1 base and the J segment 16 bases; nucleotides outside the gene matches: 6. Germline lookup yields CDR1 SGHAT and CDR2 FQNNGV. TCR libraries were built from about 500 ng of total RNA by linear amplification. Each CDR3 protein is one row after TCRdb ran MiXCR on the reads. The repertoire holds about 180,000 distinct CDR3 sequences, about 76% seen once, with less than 2.5% in the top ten. General study points: The study did not address homeostatic proliferation effects in naive T cells.

The count of this clonotype is one. Antigen: not known. The sequence came from a pool of human donors in good health; the sample pools cells from several healthy donors. The chain uses TRBV11-2 and TRBJ2-1; TRBD1 matches 8 bases. Sequencing was performed on naive CD4+ and CD8+ T cells sorted from blood, pooled from several donors. The CDR3 reads CASSLGGQGEFF. The CDR3 bases are TGTGCCAGCAGCTTAGGAGGACAGGGCGAATTCTTC.